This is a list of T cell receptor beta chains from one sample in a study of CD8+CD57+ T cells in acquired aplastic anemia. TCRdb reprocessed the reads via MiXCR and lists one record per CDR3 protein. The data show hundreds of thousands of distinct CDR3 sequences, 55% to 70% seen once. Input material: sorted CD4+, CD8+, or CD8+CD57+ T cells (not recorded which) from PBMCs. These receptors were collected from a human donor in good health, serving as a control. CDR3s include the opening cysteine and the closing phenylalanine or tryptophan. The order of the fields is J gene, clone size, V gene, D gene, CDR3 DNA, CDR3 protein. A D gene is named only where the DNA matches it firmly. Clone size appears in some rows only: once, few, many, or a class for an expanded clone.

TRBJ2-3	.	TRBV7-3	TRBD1	TGTGCCAGCAGCTTACAGGGGGCGCTGATAAGGCGTAATTTT	CASSLQGALIRRNF
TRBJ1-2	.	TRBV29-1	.	TGCAGCGTATCTGGGATCTTTGGCTACACCTTC	CSVSGIFGYTF
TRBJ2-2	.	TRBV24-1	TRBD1	TGTGCCACCAGTGTCGGGACAGGCGCAGGCGGGGAGCTGTTTTTT	CATSVGTGAGGELFF
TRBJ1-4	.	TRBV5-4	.	TGTGCCAGCAGCTTGTACGGAGCTAATGAAAAACTGTTTTTT	CASSLYGANEKLFF
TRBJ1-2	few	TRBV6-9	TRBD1	TGTGCCAGCAGTTCTGCCGGACAGGGGGGCTACACCTTC	CASSSAGQGGYTF
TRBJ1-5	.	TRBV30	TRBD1	TGTGCCTGGAGTCTCAGGGACAGGGGGCGCAATCAGCCCCAGCATTTT	CAWSLRDRGRNQPQHF
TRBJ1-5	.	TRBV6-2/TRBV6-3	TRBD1	TGTGCCAGCAGATTCTCCCCGACAGGGGGGGTGGACGAGTCAGGGGGAGGTCAGCCCCAGCATTTT	CASRFSPTGGVDESGGGQPQHF
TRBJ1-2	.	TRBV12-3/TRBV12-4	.	TGTGCCACAGAAGGCTATGGCTACACCTTC	CATEGYGYTF
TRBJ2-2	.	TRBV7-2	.	TGTGCCAGCAGTCCAAACACGGACACCGGGGAGCTGTTTTTT	CASSPNTDTGELFF
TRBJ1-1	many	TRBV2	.	TGTGCCAGCAGCGAAGCTGGGAACACTGAAGCTTTCTTT	CASSEAGNTEAFF
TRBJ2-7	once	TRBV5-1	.	TGCGCCAGCAGCTTGACCCTCGACTACAACGAGCAGTACTTC	CASSLTLDYNEQYF
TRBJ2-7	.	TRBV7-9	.	TGTGCCAGCAGCTTGGAGGACACGAGGACTGAAGCGTACTTC	CASSLEDTRTEAYF
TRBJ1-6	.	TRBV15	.	TGTGCCAGCAGCAGACAACGGGGGGTAGGATCACCCCTCCACTTT	CASSRQRGVGSPLHF
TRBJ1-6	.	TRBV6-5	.	TGTGCCAGCAGCGGAGGTGGGGGGGGTTCACCCCTCCACTTT	CASSGGGGGSPLHF
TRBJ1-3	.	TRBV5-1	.	TGCGCCAGCAGCGGGACCGGGAACACCGTAAATTTT	CASSGTGNTVNF
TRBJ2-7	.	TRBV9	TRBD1	TGTGCCAGCAGCGTAGGGACAGGGATTGCCTACGAGCAGTACTTC	CASSVGTGIAYEQYF
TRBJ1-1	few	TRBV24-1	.	TGTGCCACCAGAGGACGAAACACTGAAGCTTTCTTT	CATRGRNTEAFF
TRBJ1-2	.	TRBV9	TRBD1	TGTGCCAGCAGTCAGACAGGGGGTGAAACCGAGTACTCCTTC	CASSQTGGETEYSF
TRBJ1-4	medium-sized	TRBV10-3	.	TGTGCCATCAGCCGAGGAACAGGGCAAAATGAAAAACTGTTTTTT	CAISRGTGQNEKLFF
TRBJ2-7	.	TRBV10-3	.	TGTGCCATCAGTCAGGGAAGGGAGAGCGAAGAGCTGTACTTT	CAISQGRESEELYF
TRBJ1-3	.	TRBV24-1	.	TGTGCCAGCAGTCTGGCAAGGACTGGCGACACCCTATATTTT	CASSLARTGDTLYF
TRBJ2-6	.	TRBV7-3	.	TGTGCTAGCTGTAGCGTTTCAGCTCCCGCGAGCAGTACTACTTTC	CASCSVSAPASSTTF
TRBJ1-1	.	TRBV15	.	TGTGCCAGCAGCACAGGTTACACTGAACTTTTCTTT	CASSTGYTELFF
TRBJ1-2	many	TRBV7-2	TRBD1	TGTGCCAGCAGCCCACAAACCGGGACAGGGGGTGGCTACACCTTC	CASSPQTGTGGGYTF
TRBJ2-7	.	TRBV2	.	TGTGCCAGCAGTGAATGGCTTTACGAGCAGTACTTC	CASSEWLYEQYF
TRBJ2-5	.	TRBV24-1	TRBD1	TGTGCCACTACTACGGGACAGGGCCTAGCACGAGAGACCCAGTACTTC	CATTTGQGLARETQYF
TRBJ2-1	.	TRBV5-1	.	TGCGCCAGCAGCTTAGCTGGAAAAGGGCCCAATGAGGAGTTCTTC	CASSLAGKGPNEEFF
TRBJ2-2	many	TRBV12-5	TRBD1	TGTGCTAGTGAGACAGGGGGCCTCAGGAACACCGGGGAGCTGTTTTTT	CASETGGLRNTGELFF
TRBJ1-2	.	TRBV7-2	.	TGTGCCAGCAGCGGGTCGGGGGCGGATGAGCAGTTCGTCTACACCTTC	CASSGSGADEQFVYTF
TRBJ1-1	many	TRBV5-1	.	TGCGCCAGCAGCTTGGTGCCGGGCACTGAAGCTTTCTTT	CASSLVPGTEAFF
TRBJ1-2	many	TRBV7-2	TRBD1	TGTGCCAGCAGCTCACAGGGGGCCTTGGATGGCTACACCTTC	CASSSQGALDGYTF
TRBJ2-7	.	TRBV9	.	TGTGCCAGCAGCTCCCACGGGGGCTTGAACTACGACTTC	CASSSHGGLNYDF
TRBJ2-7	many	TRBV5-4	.	TGTGCCAGCAGACGGCTGCCCGGGACCGATAACTACGAGCAGTACTTC	CASRRLPGTDNYEQYF
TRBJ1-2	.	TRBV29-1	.	TGCAGCGTGGGGGGGATGATAAACTATGGCTACACCTTC	CSVGGMINYGYTF
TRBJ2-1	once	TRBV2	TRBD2	TGTGCCAGCAGCGGGGGGGAATCCTTCAATGGGGAGTTCTTC	CASSGGESFNGEFF
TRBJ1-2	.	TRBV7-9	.	TGTGCCAGCAGCCTAGGCACTGCTATCTCGGGCTATAACTTC	CASSLGTAISGYNF
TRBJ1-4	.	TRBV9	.	TGTGCCAGCAGTGACAGTCCTAATGAAGATCTGTTTTTT	CASSDSPNEDLFF
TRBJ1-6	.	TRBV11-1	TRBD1	TGTGCCAGCAGCTTAGTAAGGACAGGGGATTCACCCCTCCACTTT	CASSLVRTGDSPLHF
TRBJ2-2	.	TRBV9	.	TGTGCCTCCGGGTCCTTTAACACCGGGGAGCTGTTTTTT	CASGSFNTGELFF
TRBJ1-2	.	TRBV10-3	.	TGTGCCATCAGTGTCCGAAGCCTGTATGGTTACACCTTC	CAISVRSLYGYTF
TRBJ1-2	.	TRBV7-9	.	TGCGCCAGCAGCTTGGGGACCAGGGTTGATGAGCACTTCACCTTC	CASSLGTRVDEHFTF
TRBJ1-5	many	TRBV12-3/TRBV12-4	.	TGTGCCAGCAGTTTGGAGGCGTATAGCAATCAGCCCCAGCATTTT	CASSLEAYSNQPQHF
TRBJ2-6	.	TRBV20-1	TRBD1	TGCAGTGCTAGAGACGGCAGAGGGGGCGACGTCCTGACTTTC	CSARDGRGGDVLTF
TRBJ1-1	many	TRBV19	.	TGTGCCAGTAGTCTTGGACAGCCGAACACTGAAGCTTTCTTT	CASSLGQPNTEAFF
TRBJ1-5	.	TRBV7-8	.	TGTGCCAGCAGCTTAAGGAGGGCACGGAATTCACCCCAGCATTTT	CASSLRRARNSPQHF
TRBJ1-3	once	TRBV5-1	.	TGCGCCAGCAGCTTGTACCTAGCGGGGGCTAATTTT	CASSLYLAGANF
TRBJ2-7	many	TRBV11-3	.	TGTGCCAGCAGCAGACAACCTGGGGGGAACTACGAGCAGTACTTC	CASSRQPGGNYEQYF
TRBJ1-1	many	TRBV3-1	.	TGTGCCAGCACCTCAACGTACGGGGGGTACCCCCTCGCTTTCTTT	CASTSTYGGYPLAFF
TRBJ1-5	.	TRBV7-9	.	TGTGCCAGCAGCTTAGCCTCGGGGCCTCCCCTCCACTTGCATTTT	CASSLASGPPLHLHF
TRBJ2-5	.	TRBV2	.	TGTGCCAGCAGCAAAAGGGCGGGGCAAGTGACCCAGTACTTC	CASSKRAGQVTQYF
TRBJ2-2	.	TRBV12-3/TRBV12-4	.	TGTGCCAGCATCTCGCAGGGTGGTATCACCGGGGAGCTGTTTTTT	CASISQGGITGELFF
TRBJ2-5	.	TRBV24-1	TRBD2	TGTGCCACCAGTGATTTGCCTAGCGGGGGTTATCAAGAGACCCAGTACTTC	CATSDLPSGGYQETQYF
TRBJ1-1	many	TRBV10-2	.	TGCGCCTGTACAGGGAGTTCCTTGGGGACTGAAGCTTTCTTT	CACTGSSLGTEAFF
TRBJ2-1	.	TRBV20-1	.	TGCAGTGGTAGGAGTGCGGCCCCCGACGATGAGCAGTTCTTC	CSGRSAAPDDEQFF
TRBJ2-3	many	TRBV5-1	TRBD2	TGCGCCAGCAGCTTGGGCCTAGCGGGGGGGCTTGGAGATACGCAGTATTTT	CASSLGLAGGLGDTQYF
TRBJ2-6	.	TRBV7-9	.	TGTGCCAGCAGGTATCCGGCCCAGGGGCTCTCTGGGGCCAACGTCCTGACTTTC	CASRYPAQGLSGANVLTF
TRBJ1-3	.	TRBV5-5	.	TGTGCCAGCAGCATATTAGCGGCGACCATACCTGGAAACACCATATATTTT	CASSILAATIPGNTIYF
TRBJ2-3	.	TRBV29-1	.	TGCAGCGTTGGTGGCAGGGTGACAGATACGCAGTATTTT	CSVGGRVTDTQYF
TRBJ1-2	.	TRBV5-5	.	TGTGCCAGCAGTTTTGGGGCGCGAGGCTACACCTTC	CASSFGARGYTF